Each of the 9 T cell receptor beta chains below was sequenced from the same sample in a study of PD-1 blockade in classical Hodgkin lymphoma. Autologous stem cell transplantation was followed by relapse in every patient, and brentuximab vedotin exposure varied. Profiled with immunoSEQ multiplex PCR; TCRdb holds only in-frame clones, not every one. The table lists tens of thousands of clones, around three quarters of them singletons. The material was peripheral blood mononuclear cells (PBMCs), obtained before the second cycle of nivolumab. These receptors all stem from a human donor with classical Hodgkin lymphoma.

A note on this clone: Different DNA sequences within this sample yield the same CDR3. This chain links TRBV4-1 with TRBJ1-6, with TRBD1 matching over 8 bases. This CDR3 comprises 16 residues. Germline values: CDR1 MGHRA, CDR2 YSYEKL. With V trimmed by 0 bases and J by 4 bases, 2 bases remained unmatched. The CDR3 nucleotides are TGCGCCAGCAGCCAAGACCGGGACAGGTATAATTCACCCCTCCACTTT. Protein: CASSQDRDRYNSPLHF.

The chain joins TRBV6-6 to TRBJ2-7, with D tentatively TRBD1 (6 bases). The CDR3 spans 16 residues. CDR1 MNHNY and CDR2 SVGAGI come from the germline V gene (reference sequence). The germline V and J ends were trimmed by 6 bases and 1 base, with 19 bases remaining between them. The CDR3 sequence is CASSPWDTTGSYEQYF. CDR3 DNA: TGTGCCAGCAGCCCCTGGGACACTACCGGGTCCTACGAGCAGTACTTC.

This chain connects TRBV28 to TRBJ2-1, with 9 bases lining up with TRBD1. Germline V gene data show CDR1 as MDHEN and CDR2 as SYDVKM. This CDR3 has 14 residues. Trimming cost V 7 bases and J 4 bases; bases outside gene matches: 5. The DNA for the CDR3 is TGTGCCAGCACTGTGACAGGGGGGTACAATGAGCAGTTCTTC. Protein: CASTVTGGYNEQFF. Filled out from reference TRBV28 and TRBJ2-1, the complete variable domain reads DVKVTQSSRYLVKRTGEKVFLECVQDMDHENMFWYRQDPGLGLRLIYFSYDVKMKEKGDIPEGYSVSREKKERFSLILESASTNQTSMYLCASTVTGGYNEQFFGPGTRLTVL.

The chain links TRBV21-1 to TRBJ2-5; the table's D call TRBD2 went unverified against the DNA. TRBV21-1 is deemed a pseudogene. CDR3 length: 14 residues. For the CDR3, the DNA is TGTGCCAGCCGAGGACTAGTTAAACAAGAGACCCAGTACTTC. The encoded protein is CASRGLVKQETQYF.

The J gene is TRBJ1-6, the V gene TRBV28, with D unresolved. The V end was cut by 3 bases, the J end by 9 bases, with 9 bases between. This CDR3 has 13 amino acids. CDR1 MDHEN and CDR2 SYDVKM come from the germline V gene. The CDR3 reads CASSLTHRSPLHF. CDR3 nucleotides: TGTGCCAGCAGTTTGACCCACCGTTCACCCCTCCACTTT.

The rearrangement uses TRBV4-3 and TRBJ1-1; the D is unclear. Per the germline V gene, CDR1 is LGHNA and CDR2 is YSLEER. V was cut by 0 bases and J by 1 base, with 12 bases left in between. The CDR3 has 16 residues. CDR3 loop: CASSQDLSVPNTEAFF. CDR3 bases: TGCGCCAGCAGCCAAGATTTAAGTGTGCCGAACACTGAAGCTTTCTTT.

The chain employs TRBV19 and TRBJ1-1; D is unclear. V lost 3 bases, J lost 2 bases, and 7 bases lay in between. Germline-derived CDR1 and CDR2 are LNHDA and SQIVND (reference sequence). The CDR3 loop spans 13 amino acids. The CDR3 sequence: CASSINLNTEAFF. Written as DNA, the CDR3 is TGTGCCAGTAGTATTAACCTAAACACTGAAGCTTTCTTT. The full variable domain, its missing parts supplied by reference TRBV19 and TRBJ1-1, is DGGITQSPKYLFRKEGQNVTLSCEQNLNHDAMYWYRQDPGQGLRLIYYSQIVNDFQKGDIAEGYSVSREKKESFPLTVTSAQKNPTAFYLCASSINLNTEAFFGQGTRLTVV.

This CDR3 reads CASSIGTSGNTIYF. The DNA of the CDR3 is TGTGCCAGTAGTATAGGGACCTCCGGAAACACCATATATTTT. The rearrangement uses TRBV19 and TRBJ1-3; D remains unclear. This CDR3 spans 14 amino acids. V lost 1 base and J lost 4, with 8 bases in between. The germline CDR1 and CDR2 sequences are LNHDA and SQIVND (reference sequence).

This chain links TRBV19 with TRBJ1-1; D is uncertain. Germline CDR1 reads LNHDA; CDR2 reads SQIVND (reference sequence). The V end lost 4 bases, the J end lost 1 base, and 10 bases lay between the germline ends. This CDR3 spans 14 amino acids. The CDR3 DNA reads TGTGCCAGTAGTACGCGGACGGAGAACACTGAAGCTTTCTTT. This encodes CASSTRTENTEAFF.